The 2 T cell receptor beta chains in this list originate from one sample, sequenced in a study of OX40 agonist ivuxolimab in advanced cancers. The table came from immunoSEQ multiplex PCR; TCRdb's copy has only in-frame clones and leaves some out. The sample contains more than 60,000 clones, approximately 94% of which appear only once. The sequencing here drew on CD4+ or CD8+ T cells sorted from blood, taken in a trial of the OX40 agonist ivuxolimab. The receptor source for this set is an adult with an advanced solid tumor such as melanoma, head and neck, liver or kidney cancer.

The chain uses TRBV15 and TRBJ2-7; perhaps D is TRBD1 or TRBD2 (5 bases each). Trimming stripped 1 base from V and 6 bases from J, with 16 bases between. Germline V gives CDR1 LNHNV, CDR2 YYDKDF (reference sequence). This CDR3 spans 15 amino acids. The CDR3 sequence: CATSRVGFGAVEQYF. CDR3 DNA: TGTGCCACCAGCAGAGTAGGATTCGGGGCCGTCGAGCAGTACTTC. The whole variable domain, remainder taken from reference TRBV15 and TRBJ2-7, is DAMVIQNPRYQVTQFGKPVTLSCSQTLNHNVMYWYQQKSSQAPKLLFHYYDKDFNNEADTPDNFQSRRPNTSFCFLDIRSPGLGDTAMYLCATSRVGFGAVEQYFGPGTRLTVT.

A single count supports this clone. This chain links TRBV7-9 with TRBJ2-7; 8 nucleotides match TRBD2. The J segment lost 7 bases and the V segment lost 4 bases, leaving 6 bases of the junction unmatched. Germline-derived CDR1 and CDR2 are SEHNR and FQNEAQ (reference sequence). There are 13 residues in the CDR3. In DNA form, the CDR3 reads TGTGCCAGCAGCTACGGACTAGCAACGGAGCAGTACTTC. This codes for CASSYGLATEQYF.